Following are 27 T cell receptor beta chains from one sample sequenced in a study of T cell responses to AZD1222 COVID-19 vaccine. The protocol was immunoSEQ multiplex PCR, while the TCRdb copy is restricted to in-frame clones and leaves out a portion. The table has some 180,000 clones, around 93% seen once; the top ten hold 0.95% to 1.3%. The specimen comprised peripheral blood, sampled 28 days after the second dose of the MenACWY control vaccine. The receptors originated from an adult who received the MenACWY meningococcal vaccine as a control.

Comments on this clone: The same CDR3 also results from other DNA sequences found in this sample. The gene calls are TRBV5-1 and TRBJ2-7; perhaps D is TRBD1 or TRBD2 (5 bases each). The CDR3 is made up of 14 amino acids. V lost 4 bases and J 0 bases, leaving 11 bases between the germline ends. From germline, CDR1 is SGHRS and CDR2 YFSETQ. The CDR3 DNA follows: TGCGCCAGCAGCCTACCAGGGAGCTCCTACGAGCAGTACTTC. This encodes CASSLPGSSYEQYF.

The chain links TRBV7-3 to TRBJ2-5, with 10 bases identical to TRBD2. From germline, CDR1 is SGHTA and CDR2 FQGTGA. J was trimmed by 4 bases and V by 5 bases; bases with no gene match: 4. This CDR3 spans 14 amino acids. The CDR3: CASSLAGVGETQYF. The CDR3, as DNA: TGTGCCAGCAGCCTAGCGGGGGTGGGAGAGACCCAGTACTTC.

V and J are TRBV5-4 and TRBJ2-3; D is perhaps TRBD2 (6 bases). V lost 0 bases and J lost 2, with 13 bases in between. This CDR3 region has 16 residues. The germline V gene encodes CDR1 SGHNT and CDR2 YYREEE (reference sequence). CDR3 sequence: CASSLGSGLYTDTQYF. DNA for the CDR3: TGTGCCAGCAGCTTGGGTTCCGGACTATACACAGATACGCAGTATTTT.

CDR3 DNA sequence: TGTGCCAGCAGTAGGACAGGGGATTCACCCCTCCACTTT. Its translation: CASSRTGDSPLHF. The rearrangement joins TRBV6-6 to TRBJ1-6; 9 positions agree with TRBD1. CDR3 length: 13 amino acids. The V gene's germline CDR1 is MNHNY and CDR2 SVGAGI (reference sequence). V lost 5 bases to trimming and J lost 8 bases; unmatched junction nucleotides: 1.

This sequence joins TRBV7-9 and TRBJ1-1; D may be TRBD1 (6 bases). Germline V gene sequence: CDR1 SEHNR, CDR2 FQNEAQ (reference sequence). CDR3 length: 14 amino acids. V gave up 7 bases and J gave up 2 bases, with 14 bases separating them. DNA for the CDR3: TGTGCCAGCACCCCGCTAGGGGGAAACACTGAAGCTTTCTTT. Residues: CASTPLGGNTEAFF.

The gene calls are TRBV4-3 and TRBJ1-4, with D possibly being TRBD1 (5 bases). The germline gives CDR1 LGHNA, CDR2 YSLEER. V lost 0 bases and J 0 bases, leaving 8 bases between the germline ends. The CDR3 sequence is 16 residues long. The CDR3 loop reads CASSQEPTATNEKLFF. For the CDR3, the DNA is TGCGCCAGCAGCCAAGAACCGACAGCAACTAATGAAAAACTGTTTTTT.

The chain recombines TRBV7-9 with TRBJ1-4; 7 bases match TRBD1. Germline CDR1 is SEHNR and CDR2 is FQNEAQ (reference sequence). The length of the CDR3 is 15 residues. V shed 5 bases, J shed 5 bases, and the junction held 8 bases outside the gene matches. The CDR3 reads CASSPTGTENEKLFF. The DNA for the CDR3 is TGTGCCAGCAGCCCAACCGGGACAGAGAATGAAAAACTGTTTTTT.

The CDR3 protein is CASGKEKTGNHEQYF. The CDR3 DNA is TGTGCCAGCGGGAAAGAAAAGACAGGGAACCACGAGCAGTACTTC. The rearrangement joins TRBV2 to TRBJ2-7; 7 bases match TRBD1. CDR3 length: 15 residues. Trimming cost V 8 bases and J 5 bases; bases outside gene matches: 15. In germline, CDR1 is SNHLY, CDR2 FYNNEI.

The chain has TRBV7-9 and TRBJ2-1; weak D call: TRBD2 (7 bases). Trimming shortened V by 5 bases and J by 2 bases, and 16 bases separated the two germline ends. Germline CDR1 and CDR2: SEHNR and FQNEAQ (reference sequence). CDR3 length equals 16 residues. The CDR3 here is CASSTAGARAYNEQFF. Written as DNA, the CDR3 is TGTGCCAGCAGCACGGCGGGGGCGCGGGCCTACAATGAGCAGTTCTTC.

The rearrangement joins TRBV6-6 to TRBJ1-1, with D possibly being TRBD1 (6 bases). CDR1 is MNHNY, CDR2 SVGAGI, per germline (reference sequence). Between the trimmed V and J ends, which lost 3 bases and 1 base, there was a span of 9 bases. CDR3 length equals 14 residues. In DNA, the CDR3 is TGTGCCAGCAGTTATTCGACAGGGAACACTGAAGCTTTCTTT. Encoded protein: CASSYSTGNTEAFF.

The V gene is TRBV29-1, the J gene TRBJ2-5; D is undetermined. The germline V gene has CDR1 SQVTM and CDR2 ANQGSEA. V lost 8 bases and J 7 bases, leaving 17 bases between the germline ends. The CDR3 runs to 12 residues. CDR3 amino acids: CSSPFGEGTQYF. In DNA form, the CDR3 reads TGCAGCTCCCCGTTTGGCGAAGGGACCCAGTACTTC.

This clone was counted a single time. The CDR3 nucleotides are TGTGCCAGCAGCCAGGGCAATGAGCAGTTCTTC. Translated, it gives CASSQGNEQFF. This chain joins TRBV6-5 and TRBJ2-1; D possibly corresponds to TRBD1 (5 bases). V was cut by 6 bases and J by 6 bases, with 6 bases left in between. The V gene's germline CDR1 is MNHEY and CDR2 SVGAGI. CDR3 size: 11 residues.

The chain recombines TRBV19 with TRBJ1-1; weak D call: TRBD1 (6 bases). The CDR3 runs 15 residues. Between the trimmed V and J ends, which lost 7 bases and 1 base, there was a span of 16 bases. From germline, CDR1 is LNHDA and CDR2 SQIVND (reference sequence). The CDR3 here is CASTRYRAGNTEAFF. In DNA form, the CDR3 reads TGTGCCAGTACCCGATACAGGGCTGGGAACACTGAAGCTTTCTTT.

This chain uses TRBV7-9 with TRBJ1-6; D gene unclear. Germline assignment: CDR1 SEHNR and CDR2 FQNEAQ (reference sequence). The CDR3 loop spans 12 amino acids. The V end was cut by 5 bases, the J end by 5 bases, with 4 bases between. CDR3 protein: CASSLDNSPLHF. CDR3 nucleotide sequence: TGTGCCAGCAGCCTCGATAATTCACCCCTCCACTTT.

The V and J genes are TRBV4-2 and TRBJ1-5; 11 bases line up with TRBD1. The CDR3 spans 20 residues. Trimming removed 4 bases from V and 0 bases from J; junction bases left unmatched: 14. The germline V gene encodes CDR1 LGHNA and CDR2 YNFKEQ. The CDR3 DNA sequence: TGTGCCAGCAGCCGGCAGCTCGGGGGGACAGGGGGGAATAGCAATCAGCCCCAGCATTTT. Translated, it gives CASSRQLGGTGGNSNQPQHF.

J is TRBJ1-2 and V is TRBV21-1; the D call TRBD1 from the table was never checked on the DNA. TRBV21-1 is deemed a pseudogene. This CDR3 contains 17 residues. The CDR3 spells CASSKVGDRERRYGYTF. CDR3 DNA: TGTGCCAGCAGCAAAGTGGGGGACAGGGAACGTCGCTATGGCTACACCTTC.

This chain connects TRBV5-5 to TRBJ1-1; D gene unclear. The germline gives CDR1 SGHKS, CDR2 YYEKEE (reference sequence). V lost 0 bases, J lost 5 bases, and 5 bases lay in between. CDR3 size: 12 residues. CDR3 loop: CASSLVGTEAFF. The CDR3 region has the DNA TGTGCCAGCAGCTTGGTCGGGACTGAAGCTTTCTTT. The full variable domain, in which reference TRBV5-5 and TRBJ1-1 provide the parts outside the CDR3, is DAGVTQSPTHLIKTRGQQVTLRCSPISGHKSVSWYQQVLGQGPQFIFQYYEKEERGRGNFPDRFSARQFPNYSSELNVNALLLGDSALYLCASSLVGTEAFFGQGTRLTVV.

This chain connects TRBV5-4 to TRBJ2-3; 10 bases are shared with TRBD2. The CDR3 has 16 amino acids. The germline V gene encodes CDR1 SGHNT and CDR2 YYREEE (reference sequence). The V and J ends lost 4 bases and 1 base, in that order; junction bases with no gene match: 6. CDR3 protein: CASSPVAGGRTDTQYF. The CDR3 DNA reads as TGTGCCAGCAGCCCGGTAGCGGGGGGCCGCACAGATACGCAGTATTTT.

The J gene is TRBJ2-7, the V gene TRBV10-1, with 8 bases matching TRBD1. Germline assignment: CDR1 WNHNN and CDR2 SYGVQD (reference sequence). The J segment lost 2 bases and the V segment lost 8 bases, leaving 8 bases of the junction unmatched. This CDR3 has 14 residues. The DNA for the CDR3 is TGCGCCAGCGTCATGAGGACAGGGCCCTACGAGCAGTACTTC. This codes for CASVMRTGPYEQYF.

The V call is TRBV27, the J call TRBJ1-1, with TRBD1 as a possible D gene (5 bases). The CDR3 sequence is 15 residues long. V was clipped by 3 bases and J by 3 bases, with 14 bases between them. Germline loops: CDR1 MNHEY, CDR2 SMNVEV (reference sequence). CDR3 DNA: TGTGCCAGCAGTTTGGGGCCTACACCCGACACTGAAGCTTTCTTT. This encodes CASSLGPTPDTEAFF.

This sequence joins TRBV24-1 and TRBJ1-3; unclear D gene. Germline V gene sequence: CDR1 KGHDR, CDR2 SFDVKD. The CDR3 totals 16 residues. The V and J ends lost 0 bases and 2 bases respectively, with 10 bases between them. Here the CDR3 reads CATSDLGRAAGNTIYF. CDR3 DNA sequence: TGTGCCACCAGTGATTTGGGGAGGGCTGCTGGAAACACCATATATTTT.

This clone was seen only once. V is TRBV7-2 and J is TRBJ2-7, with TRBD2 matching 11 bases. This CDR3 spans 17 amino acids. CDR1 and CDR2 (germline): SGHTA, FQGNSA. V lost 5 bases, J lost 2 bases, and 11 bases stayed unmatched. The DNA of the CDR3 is TGTGCCAGCAGCGCGGGGGGCACTAGCGGGGGTACCTACGAGCAGTACTTC. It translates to CASSAGGTSGGTYEQYF.

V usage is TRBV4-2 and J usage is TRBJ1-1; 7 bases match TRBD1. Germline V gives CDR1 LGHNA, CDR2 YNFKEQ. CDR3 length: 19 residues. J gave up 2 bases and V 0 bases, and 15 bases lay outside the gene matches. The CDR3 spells CASSQDGRSAGGRNTEAFF. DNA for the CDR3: TGTGCCAGCAGCCAAGATGGGAGGTCGGCAGGGGGGCGAAACACTGAAGCTTTCTTT.

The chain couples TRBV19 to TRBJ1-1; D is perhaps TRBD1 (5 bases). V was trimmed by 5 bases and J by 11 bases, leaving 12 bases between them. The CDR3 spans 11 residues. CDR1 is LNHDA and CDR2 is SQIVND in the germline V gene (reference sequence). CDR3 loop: CASSEGLGAFF. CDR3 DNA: TGTGCCAGTAGTGAGGGGCTTGGGGCTTTCTTT. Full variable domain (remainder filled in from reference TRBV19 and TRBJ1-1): DGGITQSPKYLFRKEGQNVTLSCEQNLNHDAMYWYRQDPGQGLRLIYYSQIVNDFQKGDIAEGYSVSREKKESFPLTVTSAQKNPTAFYLCASSEGLGAFFGQGTRLTVV.

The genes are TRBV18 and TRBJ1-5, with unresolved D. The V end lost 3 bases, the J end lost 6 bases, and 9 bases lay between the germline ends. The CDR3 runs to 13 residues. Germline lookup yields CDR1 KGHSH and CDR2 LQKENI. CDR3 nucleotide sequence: TGTGCCAGCTCACCGGAACGCAGTCAGCCCCAGCATTTT. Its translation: CASSPERSQPQHF.

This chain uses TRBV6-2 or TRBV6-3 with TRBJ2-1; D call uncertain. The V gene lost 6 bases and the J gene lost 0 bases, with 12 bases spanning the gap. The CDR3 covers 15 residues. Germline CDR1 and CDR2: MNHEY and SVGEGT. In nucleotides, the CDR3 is TGTGCCAGCAGCCTCGGGCGGAGCTCCTACAATGAGCAGTTCTTC. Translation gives CASSLGRSSYNEQFF.

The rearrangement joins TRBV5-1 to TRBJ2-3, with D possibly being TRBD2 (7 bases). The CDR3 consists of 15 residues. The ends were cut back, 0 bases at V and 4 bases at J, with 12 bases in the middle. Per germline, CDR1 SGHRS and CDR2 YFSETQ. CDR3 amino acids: CASSLEGGSPDTQYF. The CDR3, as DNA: TGCGCCAGCAGCTTGGAGGGGGGGAGTCCAGATACGCAGTATTTT.